Below, 17 T cell receptor beta chains from the same sample are listed, as sequenced in a study of response to subunit inactivated influenza vaccine. TCRdb called the RT-PCR reads again in MiXCR, with one record for every CDR3 protein. This sample has 150,000 to 200,000 distinct CDR3 sequences, with about 12% found just once. This same sample was also taken into another study, of T cells expressing NK-cell markers. According to that study: With UMIs, 5'RACE template switching was used to make TCR beta cDNA.

The input for sequencing was CD8+ T cells sorted from PBMCs, taken 11 to 12 days after vaccination. The source is a man in his fifties who received an inactivated influenza vaccine.

V usage is TRBV5-1 and J usage is TRBJ1-4, with D unresolved. This CDR3 comprises 12 residues. The germline V gene encodes CDR1 SGHRS and CDR2 YFSETQ. Between the trimmed V and J ends, which lost 3 bases and 6 bases, there was a span of 6 bases. CDR3 sequence reads: CASSSTDEKLFF. The CDR3 DNA reads TGCGCCAGCAGCTCAACGGATGAAAAACTGTTTTTT.

The V call is TRBV21-1, the J call TRBJ2-4; the tabulated D call, TRBD2, remains unverified against the DNA. TRBV21-1 is termed a pseudogene. The CDR3 covers 15 residues. CDR3 sequence: CASSKAKGTRNIQYF. CDR3 coding DNA: TGTGCCAGCAGCAAAGCCAAGGGCACGAGGAACATTCAGTACTTC.

V usage is TRBV5-6 and J usage is TRBJ1-4; D might be TRBD1 (5 bases). CDR1 is SGHDT and CDR2 is YYEEEE in the germline V gene. V lost 4 bases and J lost 3, with 13 bases in between. CDR3 length: 15 amino acids. CDR3 DNA sequence: TGTGCCAGCAGCGGAACCCCAGGGTCTAATGAAAAACTGTTTTTT. Protein product: CASSGTPGSNEKLFF. The whole variable domain, remainder taken from reference TRBV5-6 and TRBJ1-4, is DAGVTQSPTHLIKTRGQQVTLRCSPKSGHDTVSWYQQALGQGPQFIFQYYEEEERQRGNFPDRFSGHQFPNYSSELNVNALLLGDSALYLCASSGTPGSNEKLFFGSGTQLSVL.

A few counts support this clonotype. The J gene is TRBJ2-5, the V gene TRBV7-7; unclear D gene. Germline CDR1 SSHAT, CDR2 FNYEAQ (reference sequence). There are 13 residues in the CDR3. V lost 6 bases and J 4 bases, leaving 12 bases between the germline ends. The CDR3 nucleotides read TGTGCCAGCAGTCAAAACGGTGGAGAGACCCAGTACTTC. It is translated as CASSQNGGETQYF. The full variable domain, with the rest looked up from reference TRBV7-7 and TRBJ2-5, is GAGVSQSPRYKVTKRGQDVTLRCDPISSHATLYWYQQALGQGPEFLTYFNYEAQPDKSGLPSDRFSAERPEGSISTLTIQRTEQRDSAMYRCASSQNGGETQYFGPGTRLLVL.

V is TRBV19 and J is TRBJ2-1; D is undetermined. The CDR3 runs to 16 residues. CDR1 is LNHDA and CDR2 is SQIVND in the germline V gene (reference sequence). V lost 5 bases, J lost 5 bases, and 19 bases lay in between. This CDR3 reads CASSSRRIGLDNEQFF. In nucleotides, the CDR3 is TGTGCCAGTAGTTCTAGACGGATCGGTCTGGACAATGAGCAGTTCTTC.

V usage is TRBV21-1 and J usage is TRBJ2-2; TRBD2 reflects the table's D call only, with no check against the DNA. TRBV21-1 is recorded as a pseudogene. This CDR3 has 13 residues. CDR3 loop: CASRRKRVGELFF. The CDR3 DNA sequence: TGTGCCAGCAGAAGAAAGAGGGTCGGGGAGCTGTTTTTT.

This clonotype was seen only a few times. V and J are TRBV6-5 and TRBJ1-2; D is perhaps TRBD1 (6 bases). CDR1 and CDR2 (germline): MNHEY, SVGAGI. CDR3 size: 14 residues. Trimming shortened V by 4 bases and J by 7 bases, and 16 bases separated the two germline ends. Here the CDR3 DNA reads TGTGCCAGCAGTTCCACCCAGGGGTGGCGTGGCTACACCTTC. Amino acid sequence: CASSSTQGWRGYTF.

The gene calls are TRBV10-3 and TRBJ2-1, with D maybe TRBD1 (5 bases). Per the germline V gene, CDR1 is ENHRY and CDR2 is SYGVKD. V was cut by 8 bases and J by 3 bases, with 11 bases left in between. This CDR3 has 13 residues. CDR3 coding DNA: TGTGCCATCGGGGCAGGAGACTACAATGAGCAGTTCTTC. Its translation: CAIGAGDYNEQFF.

This clonotype was recorded a few times. The chain employs TRBV28 and TRBJ2-1; D unclear. Germline V gene lookup returns CDR1 MDHEN and CDR2 SYDVKM. The CDR3 length is 11 residues. The ends were cut back, 8 bases at V and 4 bases at J, with 6 bases in the middle. The CDR3 spells CASRVYNEQFF. For the CDR3, the DNA is TGTGCCAGCCGAGTTTACAATGAGCAGTTCTTC.

The count of this clonotype is one. The rearrangement uses TRBV30 and TRBJ1-1; D gene ambiguous. Trimming took 4 bases from V and 1 from J, leaving 4 bases between them. Germline values: CDR1 GTSNPN, CDR2 SVGIG (reference sequence). This CDR3 is 11 amino acids long. This chain's CDR3 is CAWNRNTEAFF. In DNA, the CDR3 is TGTGCCTGGAACCGGAACACTGAAGCTTTCTTT.

This clonotype has just one count. The V and J genes are TRBV25-1 and TRBJ2-5, with a tentative D call TRBD1 (5 bases). Germline values: CDR1 MGHDK, CDR2 SYGVNS. Trimming cost V 7 bases and J 2 bases, with 14 bases left between them. The CDR3 contains 14 residues. The CDR3 DNA reads TGTGCCAGCACCCCCCCACAGGAGCAAGAGACCCAGTACTTC. This sequence encodes CASTPPQEQETQYF.

This clonotype appeared many times. The V call is TRBV29-1, the J call TRBJ1-2; D is possibly TRBD1 (5 bases). The germline CDR1 and CDR2 sequences are SQVTM and ANQGSEA. The CDR3 length is 13 residues. The V end was cut by 5 bases, the J end by 4 bases, with 14 bases between. CDR3 protein: CSVPRQGGYGYTF. DNA for the CDR3: TGCAGCGTTCCCCGGCAGGGCGGCTATGGCTACACCTTC.

The chain carries TRBV4-3 and TRBJ2-3; possible D gene TRBD2, 6 bases. Between the trimmed V and J ends, which lost 0 bases and 2 bases, there was a span of 15 bases. The CDR3 sequence is 17 residues long. Germline CDR1 and CDR2: LGHNA and YSLEER. The CDR3 reads CASSQDNGRDLTDTQYF. In DNA form, the CDR3 reads TGCGCCAGCAGCCAAGATAATGGGCGGGACCTCACAGATACGCAGTATTTT.

This clonotype appeared a few times. The V call is TRBV7-9, the J call TRBJ2-6; the D is unclear. The germline gives CDR1 SEHNR, CDR2 FQNEAQ (reference sequence). The CDR3 contains 13 residues. The V end lost 7 bases, the J end lost 0 bases, and 4 bases lay between the germline ends. The CDR3 region is CASIPSGANVLTF. In DNA, the CDR3 is TGTGCCAGCATCCCCTCTGGGGCCAACGTCCTGACTTTC.

This clonotype was detected a few times. The DNA of the CDR3 is TGTGCCAGCAGCTCCCACGCAGGGGGATACGAGCAGTACTTC. Its protein product is CASSSHAGGYEQYF. The chain joins TRBV7-9 to TRBJ2-7; 7 bases are a match to TRBD1. Germline CDR1 is SEHNR and CDR2 is FQNEAQ (reference sequence). The length of the CDR3 is 14 residues. The junction had 7 bases not matched to a gene; V was cut back by 4 bases and J by 4 bases. The full variable domain, its missing parts supplied by reference TRBV7-9 and TRBJ2-7, is DTGVSQNPRHKITKRGQNVTFRCDPISEHNRLYWYRQTLGQGPEFLTYFQNEAQLEKSRLLSDRFSAERPKGSFSTLEIQRTEQGDSAMYLCASSSHAGGYEQYFGPGTRLTVT.

This clonotype was seen only a few times. In DNA, the CDR3 is TGTGCCAGCAGTCCTCTTGGGGGTTTAGACTCCTACAATGAGCAGTTCTTC. Protein: CASSPLGGLDSYNEQFF. The chain carries TRBV6-1 and TRBJ2-1, with D perhaps matching TRBD1 or TRBD2 (5 bases each). This CDR3 is built from 17 residues. Germline CDR1 is MNHNS and CDR2 is SASEGT. Trimming removed 5 bases at V and 0 bases at J, with 17 bases between.

In its sample, this clonotype was seen a few times. This sequence joins TRBV6-6 and TRBJ2-3; D is undetermined. Germline lookup yields CDR1 MNHNY and CDR2 SVGAGI (reference sequence). Trimming removed 7 bases from V and 6 bases from J, with 14 bases in between. This CDR3 region has 13 residues. For the CDR3, the DNA is TGTGCCAGCACAAGTCCGGGCATCGATACGCAGTATTTT. The encoded protein is CASTSPGIDTQYF.